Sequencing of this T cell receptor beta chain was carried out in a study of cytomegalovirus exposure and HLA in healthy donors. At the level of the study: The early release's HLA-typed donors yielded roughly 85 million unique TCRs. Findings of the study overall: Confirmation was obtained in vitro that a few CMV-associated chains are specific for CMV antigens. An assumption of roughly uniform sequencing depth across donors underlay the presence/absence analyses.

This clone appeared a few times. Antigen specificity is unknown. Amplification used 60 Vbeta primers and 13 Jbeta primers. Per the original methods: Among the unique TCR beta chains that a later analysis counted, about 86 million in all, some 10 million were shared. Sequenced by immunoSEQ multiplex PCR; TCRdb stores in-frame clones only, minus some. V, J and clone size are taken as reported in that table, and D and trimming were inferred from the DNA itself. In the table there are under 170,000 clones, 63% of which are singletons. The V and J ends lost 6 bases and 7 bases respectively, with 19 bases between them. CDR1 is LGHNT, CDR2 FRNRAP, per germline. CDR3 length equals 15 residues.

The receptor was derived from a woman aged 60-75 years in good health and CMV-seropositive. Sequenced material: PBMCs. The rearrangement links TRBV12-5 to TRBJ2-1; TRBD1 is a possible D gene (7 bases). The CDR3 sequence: CASGLGQSAGNEQFF. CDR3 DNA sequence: TGTGCTAGTGGACTGGGACAGTCGGCGGGGAATGAGCAGTTCTTC. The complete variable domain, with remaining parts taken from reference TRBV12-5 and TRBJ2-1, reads DARVTQTPRHKVTEMGQEVTMRCQPILGHNTVFWYRQTMMQGLELLAYFRNRAPLDDSGMPKDRFSAEMPDATLATLKIQPSEPRDSAVYFCASGLGQSAGNEQFFGPGTRLTVL.